This T cell receptor beta chain is drawn from a study of T-cell memory formation after mild COVID-19. About the research overall: Largely, TCR clusters stayed within a single donor.

Study-wide points: Within pre-infection memory, some responding clones were found, suggesting cross-reactive memory joined. Mainly CM and EM harbored the contracting CD4+ clones; mainly EMRA harbored the CD8+ ones. Proof of SARS-CoV-2 specificity was absent for the second-wave clones that crested on day 37.

With V trimmed by 6 bases and J by 7 bases, 2 bases remained unmatched. Germline assignment: CDR1 MNHEY and CDR2 SVGAGI. The CDR3 has 13 amino acids. Each CDR3 protein is one row after TCRdb ran MiXCR on the 5' RACE reads. The sample shows some 120,000 distinct CDR3 sequences, 15% to 20% of them seen only once. Concerning this clonotype: Its antigen is not identified.

Sequencing was done on a sample of PBMCs or a T cell subset sorted from them (not recorded which). This clonotype was obtained from an adult woman who had mild COVID-19 (a few samples of this study predate the infection). Cell type and time point are not known. The chain joins TRBV6-5 to TRBJ1-6, with 8 bases aligning to TRBD1. The CDR3 DNA reads as TGTGCCAGCAGGGGGGACAGGAATTCACCCCTCCACTTT. Translating it yields CASRGDRNSPLHF.